The source of this TCR beta chain is a study of blood T cell repertoires in COVID-19. Whole-study context: Samples of COVID-19 (acute and convalescent) were obtained from the United States, Italy and Spain. From T cells, B-cell-depleted T cells, or PBMCs came the material, which was cDNA or gDNA.

Germline loops: CDR1 SGHTA, CDR2 FQGNSA. The germline V and J ends were trimmed by 4 bases and 6 bases, with 11 bases remaining between them. The CDR3 length is 13 residues. Original processing methods: Amplified reference gene primers provided the basis for estimating nucleated cell counts. Repertoires were generated with immunoSEQ multiplex PCR, while TCRdb's copy carries only in-frame clones and drops some. D and trimming were read from the DNA, whereas the V and J calls and clone size are those reported in that table. The table has roughly 190,000 clones, 84% seen once. The receptor's source is a human donor with acute or convalescent COVID-19. The donor label of this sample is uncertain. The sequenced sample was peripheral blood. The chain joins TRBV7-2 to TRBJ2-3; D is unclear. The CDR3 DNA follows: TGTGCCAGCAGCTCTCTCGCCGCGGATACGCAGTATTTT. Its protein product is CASSSLAADTQYF.